This T cell receptor (beta chain) originates from a study of blood T cell repertoires in COVID-19. Authors' processing steps: Amplification with reference gene primers provided the estimates of nucleated cell counts. Method: immunoSEQ multiplex PCR; TCRdb's copy keeps in-frame clones and lacks some. For V, J and clone size, that table is used; D and trimming come from the DNA. Of about 100,000 clones in the sample, 80% to 95% were seen once. This CDR3 spans 15 amino acids. In germline, CDR1 is MGHDK, CDR2 SYGVNS. The J segment lost 1 base and the V segment lost 3 bases, leaving 5 bases of the junction unmatched.

The chain joins TRBV25-1 to TRBJ1-2, with 7 bases that match TRBD1. Input material: peripheral blood. The receptor was isolated from a man aged 50-59 years with active COVID-19. CDR3 sequence reads: CASSEAGGINYGYTF. The CDR3 DNA reads as TGTGCCAGCAGTGAGGCAGGGGGAATTAACTATGGCTACACCTTC.